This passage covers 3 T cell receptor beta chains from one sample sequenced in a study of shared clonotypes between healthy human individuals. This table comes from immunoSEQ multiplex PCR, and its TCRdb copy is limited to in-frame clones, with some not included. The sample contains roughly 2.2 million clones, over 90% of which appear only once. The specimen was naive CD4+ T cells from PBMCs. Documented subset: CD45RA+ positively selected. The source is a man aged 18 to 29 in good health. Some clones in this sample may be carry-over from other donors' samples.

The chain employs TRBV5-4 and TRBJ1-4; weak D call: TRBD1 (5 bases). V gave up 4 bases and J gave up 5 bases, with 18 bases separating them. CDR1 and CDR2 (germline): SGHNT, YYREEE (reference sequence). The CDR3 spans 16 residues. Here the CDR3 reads CASSQAETAGNEKLFF. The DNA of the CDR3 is TGTGCCAGCAGCCAAGCAGAGACAGCAGGAAATGAAAAACTGTTTTTT.

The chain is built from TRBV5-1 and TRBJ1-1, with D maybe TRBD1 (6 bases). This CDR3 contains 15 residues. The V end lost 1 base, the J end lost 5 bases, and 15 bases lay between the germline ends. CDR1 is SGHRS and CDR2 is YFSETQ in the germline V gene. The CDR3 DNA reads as TGCGCCAGCAGCTTGCGTCCGGGGGCAATGACTGAAGCTTTCTTT. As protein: CASSLRPGAMTEAFF.

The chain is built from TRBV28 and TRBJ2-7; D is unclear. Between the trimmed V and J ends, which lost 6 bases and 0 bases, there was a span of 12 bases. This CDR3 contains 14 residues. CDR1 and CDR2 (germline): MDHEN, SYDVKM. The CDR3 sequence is CASRWVSGSYEQYF. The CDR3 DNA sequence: TGTGCCAGCAGGTGGGTTAGTGGCTCCTACGAGCAGTACTTC.